These 25 T cell receptor beta chains share one sample of origin, sequenced in a study of blood T cell repertoires in COVID-19. Produced via immunoSEQ multiplex PCR; TCRdb's table is partial and in-frame only. The sample records some 380,000 clones, 70% to 90% being singletons. Sequencing input: PBMCs or T cells enriched from blood (not recorded which). The receptors were gathered from a woman between 40 and 50 years old with acute COVID-19.

This chain connects TRBV7-2 to TRBJ2-3; TRBD2 agrees at 12 bases. CDR1 and CDR2 (germline): SGHTA, FQGNSA. J lost 5 bases, V lost 5 bases, and 8 bases had no gene match. This CDR3 has 16 amino acids. CDR3 sequence reads: CASSEASGGGGDTQYF. In DNA, the CDR3 is TGTGCCAGCAGCGAAGCTAGCGGGGGGGGAGGAGATACGCAGTATTTT.

This chain's CDR3 is CASSRDSANYGYTF. The CDR3 DNA sequence: TGTGCCAGCAGCCGGGACAGTGCTAACTATGGCTACACCTTC. The V call is TRBV5-6, the J call TRBJ1-2; 7 bases fit TRBD1. Per germline, CDR1 SGHDT and CDR2 YYEEEE. The V and J ends lost 4 bases and 0 bases, in that order; junction bases with no gene match: 3. CDR3 length: 14 amino acids.

The V gene is TRBV6-5, the J gene TRBJ1-2, with D perhaps TRBD1 (6 bases). Germline loops: CDR1 MNHEY, CDR2 SVGAGI. V lost 6 bases and J lost 4, with 15 bases in between. This CDR3 spans 14 amino acids. The CDR3 loop is CASSGVGASYGYTF. DNA for the CDR3: TGTGCCAGCAGCGGCGTGGGGGCGAGCTATGGCTACACCTTC.

The CDR3 sequence: CASSLGASSYNEQFF. Written as DNA, the CDR3 is TGTGCCAGCAGCTTAGGGGCAAGCTCCTACAATGAGCAGTTCTTC. The chain links TRBV11-3 to TRBJ2-1; D is undetermined. CDR3 length: 15 amino acids. V dropped 1 base and J dropped 0 bases, with 7 bases sitting between them. CDR1 is SGHNT and CDR2 is YENEEA in the germline V gene.

The chain links TRBV2 to TRBJ1-4, with 8 bases that match TRBD1. Trimming cost V 6 bases and J 7 bases; bases outside gene matches: 10. CDR1 and CDR2 from the germline V gene are SNHLY and FYNNEI. The length of the CDR3 is 15 residues. The CDR3 sequence: CASRADRGAIEKLFF. The CDR3, as DNA: TGTGCCAGCAGGGCCGACAGGGGCGCGATTGAAAAACTGTTTTTT.

J is TRBJ2-7 and V is TRBV7-8; TRBD1 agrees at 7 bases. J gave up 0 bases and V 4 bases, and 3 bases lay outside the gene matches. Germline CDR1 SGHVS, CDR2 FQNEAQ. The CDR3 is made up of 14 amino acids. The CDR3 spells CASSYGQVSYEQYF. The CDR3 coding sequence is TGTGCCAGCAGCTATGGACAGGTCTCCTACGAGCAGTACTTC.

The chain couples TRBV6-2 or TRBV6-3 to TRBJ1-5; 7 bases align to TRBD1. Per germline, CDR1 MNHEY and CDR2 SVGEGT. The length of the CDR3 is 15 residues. Losses at the gene ends were 2 bases for V and 3 bases for J; bases not matched to a gene: 4. CDR3 sequence (DNA): TGTGCCAGCAGTTACCCAGGGGGTAACAATCAGCCCCAGCATTTT. It codes for CASSYPGGNNQPQHF.

This clone was recorded once. The V call is TRBV27, the J call TRBJ1-4, with 10 bases aligning to TRBD1. Germline V gene data show CDR1 as MNHEY and CDR2 as SMNVEV (reference sequence). This CDR3 is built from 17 residues. Unmatched junction bases numbered 15, after V lost 6 bases and J lost 8 bases. The CDR3 is CASRPTYGDRGDEKLFF. The CDR3 coding sequence is TGTGCCAGCAGGCCTACCTATGGGGACAGGGGTGACGAAAAACTGTTTTTT.

The chain has TRBV19 and TRBJ2-7, with 11 bases fitting TRBD2. Germline CDR1 LNHDA, CDR2 SQIVND (reference sequence). V lost 3 bases, J lost 2 bases, and 0 bases stayed unmatched. This CDR3 comprises 14 residues. CDR3 loop: CASSISGGAYEQYF. In nucleotides, the CDR3 is TGTGCCAGTAGTATTAGCGGGGGGGCCTACGAGCAGTACTTC.

This chain uses TRBV27 with TRBJ2-7, with D tentatively TRBD2 (7 bases). The CDR3 has 15 amino acids. Germline V gene data show CDR1 as MNHEY and CDR2 as SMNVEV (reference sequence). V was shortened by 0 bases and J by 2 bases, with 11 bases between the two germline ends. CDR3 nucleotides: TGTGCCAGCAGTTTATCTTCGCGGGGGCCCTACGAGCAGTACTTC. It encodes CASSLSSRGPYEQYF.

This chain joins TRBV5-6 and TRBJ1-2; TRBD1 aligns across 8 bases. The CDR3 runs to 15 residues. Unmatched junction bases numbered 4, after V lost 1 base and J lost 2 bases. The germline V gene has CDR1 SGHDT and CDR2 YYEEEE. The CDR3 sequence is CASSLTGTGNYGYTF. CDR3 DNA sequence: TGTGCCAGCAGCTTGACTGGGACAGGCAACTATGGCTACACCTTC. The full variable domain, its missing parts supplied by reference TRBV5-6 and TRBJ1-2, is DAGVTQSPTHLIKTRGQQVTLRCSPKSGHDTVSWYQQALGQGPQFIFQYYEEEERQRGNFPDRFSGHQFPNYSSELNVNALLLGDSALYLCASSLTGTGNYGYTFGSGTRLTVV.

In its sample, this clone was seen many times. The chain combines TRBV3-1 (or the pseudogene TRBV3-2) with TRBJ2-5; 8 bases line up with TRBD1. CDR3 length equals 15 residues. Germline V lookup: CDR1 LGHDT, CDR2 YNNKEL (reference sequence). V trimming: 10 bases; J trimming: 3 bases; junction bases outside the gene matches: 13. The CDR3 DNA sequence: TGTGCCACTAACAGTGCCGGGACAGGCAAAGAGACCCAGTACTTC. Translating it yields CATNSAGTGKETQYF.

J is TRBJ1-2 and V is TRBV19, with D possibly being TRBD1 (6 bases). Between the trimmed V and J ends, which lost 6 bases and 2 bases, there was a span of 19 bases. The germline gives CDR1 LNHDA, CDR2 SQIVND (reference sequence). CDR3 length equals 16 residues. The CDR3: CASSHRTLGTNYGYTF. CDR3 bases: TGTGCCAGTAGCCATAGGACCCTCGGGACAAACTATGGCTACACCTTC.

This clone was detected once. The chain recombines TRBV19 with TRBJ1-2; a possible D gene is TRBD1 (6 bases). The CDR3 is made up of 13 amino acids. Germline CDR1 LNHDA, CDR2 SQIVND (reference sequence). Trimming removed 7 bases from V and 4 bases from J, with 13 bases in between. The CDR3: CASTETGAYGYTF. DNA of the CDR3: TGTGCCAGTACGGAGACAGGCGCCTATGGCTACACCTTC. Using reference TRBV19 and TRBJ1-2 for the parts outside the CDR3, the full variable domain is DGGITQSPKYLFRKEGQNVTLSCEQNLNHDAMYWYRQDPGQGLRLIYYSQIVNDFQKGDIAEGYSVSREKKESFPLTVTSAQKNPTAFYLCASTETGAYGYTFGSGTRLTVV.

This rearrangement joins TRBV4-2 to TRBJ2-3; 13 bases agree with TRBD2. The V gene end was trimmed by 2 bases and the J gene end by 2 bases; junction bases not matched to a gene: 7. Germline V CDR1 and CDR2: LGHNA, YNFKEQ. The CDR3 contains 18 residues. The CDR3: CASSQRTSGGLFTDTQYF. The CDR3, as DNA: TGTGCCAGCAGCCAACGGACTAGCGGGGGACTCTTCACAGATACGCAGTATTTT.

The gene calls are TRBV19 and TRBJ1-2; D call uncertain. From germline, CDR1 is LNHDA and CDR2 SQIVND (reference sequence). Trimming cost V 5 bases and J 4 bases, with 17 bases left between them. This CDR3 region has 15 residues. DNA of the CDR3: TGTGCCAGTAGTCCAACACTTAGCCCTTTCTATGGCTACACCTTC. Amino acids: CASSPTLSPFYGYTF. The whole variable domain, filled in from reference TRBV19 and TRBJ1-2, reads DGGITQSPKYLFRKEGQNVTLSCEQNLNHDAMYWYRQDPGQGLRLIYYSQIVNDFQKGDIAEGYSVSREKKESFPLTVTSAQKNPTAFYLCASSPTLSPFYGYTFGSGTRLTVV.

This clone was observed a handful of times. V usage is TRBV30 and J usage is TRBJ1-6; perhaps TRBD1 as D (6 bases). Germline CDR1 and CDR2: GTSNPN and SVGIG (reference sequence). V was clipped by 4 bases and J by 6 bases, with 10 bases between them. The CDR3 consists of 13 residues. CDR3: CAWNSGVNSPLHF. DNA for the CDR3: TGTGCCTGGAATTCAGGGGTTAATTCACCCCTCCACTTT.

The chain carries TRBV18 and TRBJ1-1, with 8 bases fitting TRBD1. The CDR3 is 17 amino acids. Germline CDR1 and CDR2: KGHSH and LQKENI. Unmatched junction bases numbered 10, after V lost 3 bases and J lost 1 base. The CDR3 DNA follows: TGTGCCAGCTCACCTTACGGGGACAGGCTTTCGAACACTGAAGCTTTCTTT. Protein product: CASSPYGDRLSNTEAFF.

This chain connects TRBV24-1 to TRBJ2-7, with D perhaps matching TRBD1 (5 bases). The V end lost 6 bases, the J end lost 4 bases, and 12 bases lay between the germline ends. The CDR3 runs 13 residues. Germline values: CDR1 KGHDR, CDR2 SFDVKD. CDR3 DNA: TGTGCCACCAGTAAAACAGGAATTTACGAGCAGTACTTC. Its protein product is CATSKTGIYEQYF.

The chain joins TRBV10-1 to TRBJ2-5; 8 bases align to TRBD2. The CDR3 is 15 amino acids. Unmatched junction bases numbered 9, after V lost 7 bases and J lost 2 bases. Germline values: CDR1 WNHNN, CDR2 SYGVQD (reference sequence). The CDR3 DNA reads TGCGCCAGCACCGTTAGCGGGACCCCACAAGAGACCCAGTACTTC. It encodes CASTVSGTPQETQYF.

V is TRBV7-9 and J is TRBJ1-1; 9 bases map to TRBD1. The CDR3 is 14 amino acids. V shed 5 bases, J shed 5 bases, and the junction held 6 bases outside the gene matches. The germline V gene has CDR1 SEHNR and CDR2 FQNEAQ (reference sequence). CDR3 sequence: CASSSRDRATEAFF. The CDR3 DNA sequence: TGTGCCAGCAGCAGCCGGGACAGGGCGACTGAAGCTTTCTTT.

This clone was seen just once. The rearrangement joins TRBV6-1 to TRBJ1-5; 7 positions agree with TRBD1. Germline values: CDR1 MNHNS, CDR2 SASEGT. The CDR3 runs to 14 residues. V lost 0 bases, J lost 6 bases, and 2 bases stayed unmatched. This chain's CDR3 is CASSEAAGGQPQHF. The CDR3 DNA is TGTGCCAGCAGTGAAGCGGCAGGGGGTCAGCCCCAGCATTTT.

This chain joins TRBV5-1 and TRBJ2-5; weak D call: TRBD1 (5 bases). With 6 bases removed from V and 0 bases from J, the gap between germline ends came to 15 bases. The CDR3 totals 15 residues. Per the germline V gene, CDR1 is SGHRS and CDR2 is YFSETQ. CDR3 residues: CASNQVQGNQETQYF. As DNA, the CDR3 is TGCGCCAGCAACCAAGTCCAGGGAAACCAAGAGACCCAGTACTTC.

This chain joins TRBV3-1 (or the pseudogene TRBV3-2) and TRBJ2-3, with D hard to call. Looked up from germline, CDR1 is LGHDT and CDR2 is YNNKEL (reference sequence). V was pared by 1 base and J by 2 bases, with 13 bases between. The CDR3 length is 16 residues. The CDR3 loop is CASSQGARAFTDTQYF. The CDR3 DNA reads as TGTGCCAGCAGCCAAGGGGCACGAGCATTCACAGATACGCAGTATTTT.

The chain couples TRBV19 to TRBJ2-7; the match to TRBD1 covers 11 bases. Germline CDR1 and CDR2: LNHDA and SQIVND (reference sequence). The CDR3 is 16 amino acids. V was clipped by 6 bases and J by 1 base; unmatched bases: 8. The chain's CDR3 is CASSTIGTGGSYEQYF. Written as DNA, the CDR3 is TGTGCCAGTAGCACAATAGGGACAGGGGGATCCTACGAGCAGTACTTC.